A single sample is the source of the 22 T cell receptor beta chains below, sequenced in a study of T cells after yellow fever vaccination. TCRdb called the 5' RACE reads again in MiXCR, with one record for every CDR3 protein. The sample shows about 220,000 distinct CDR3 sequences, approximately 3.2% of them seen only once. The sequences come from CD4+ T cells sorted from PBMCs, collected 10 days after the yellow fever booster vaccination. All receptors come from a man between 18 and 29 years old who received the YFV17D yellow fever vaccine.

This clonotype was seen ten or more times. The junction and the germline gene differ at one end; a read error may be behind it. The chain has TRBV3-1 and TRBJ1-3; no firm D call. CDR3 length equals 13 residues. Germline V gene sequence: CDR1 LGHDT, CDR2 YNNKEL (reference sequence). The chain's CDR3 is CASSQEAGNTIYF. As DNA, the CDR3 is TGCGCCAGCAGCCAAGAAGCAGGAAACACCATATATTTT.

At least ten counts were recorded for this clonotype. The rearrangement joins TRBV7-9 to TRBJ2-4; the match to TRBD2 covers 8 bases. The CDR3 contains 18 residues. CDR1 is SEHNR and CDR2 is FQNEAQ in the germline V gene (reference sequence). V shed 5 bases and J 8 bases; nucleotides not matched to a gene: 20. CDR3 sequence reads: CASSPAPAGGSFVDIQYF. The CDR3 region has the DNA TGTGCCAGCAGCCCCGCCCCGGCGGGGGGTTCTTTCGTGGACATTCAGTACTTC.

In this sample, this clonotype turned up a few times. V usage is TRBV18 and J usage is TRBJ2-7, with D hard to call. This CDR3 has 14 residues. CDR1 and CDR2 from the germline V gene are KGHSH and LQKENI. V was shortened by 2 bases and J by 0 bases, with 8 bases between the two germline ends. CDR3 region: CASSPESFSYEQYF. The CDR3 region has the DNA TGTGCCAGCTCACCAGAGAGCTTCTCCTACGAGCAGTACTTC.

The table lists this clonotype with many counts. The chain recombines TRBV29-1 with TRBJ2-5; D remains unclear. Germline V gene sequence: CDR1 SQVTM, CDR2 ANQGSEA. Trimming took off 3 bases at V and 5 bases at J, with 13 bases between the two ends. This CDR3 contains 13 residues. The CDR3 loop reads CSVETPGVETQYF. The CDR3 coding sequence is TGCAGCGTTGAGACTCCTGGGGTGGAGACCCAGTACTTC.

Ten or more counts support this clonotype. The rearrangement uses TRBV12-3 or TRBV12-4 and TRBJ1-1, with no clear D. The V gene lost 1 base and the J gene lost 4 bases, with 10 bases spanning the gap. The CDR3 sequence is 14 residues long. CDR3 in amino acids: CASSLDEGGTEAFF. CDR3 DNA sequence: TGTGCCAGCAGTTTAGACGAGGGCGGCACTGAAGCTTTCTTT.

This clonotype was counted ten times or more. V gene TRBV5-8 combines with J gene TRBJ2-1; D gene ambiguous. The CDR3 length is 13 residues. Germline V CDR1 and CDR2: SGHTS, YDEGEE. Trimming pared 1 base from V and 6 bases from J, leaving 8 bases between. In DNA form, the CDR3 reads TGTGCCAGCAGCTTGCGCCAGATCAATGAGCAGTTCTTC. Translated: CASSLRQINEQFF.

The chain employs TRBV5-1 and TRBJ2-5, with TRBD2 matching over 9 bases. V shed 7 bases, J shed 4 bases, and the junction held 11 bases outside the gene matches. The CDR3 is 15 residues long. CDR1 is SGHRS, CDR2 YFSETQ, per germline. The CDR3 coding sequence is TGCGCCAGCTCCCCGGGGGCGGGAGGGGTAGAGACCCAGTACTTC. This translates into CASSPGAGGVETQYF.

This clonotype was counted between two and nine times. The rearrangement links TRBV12-3 or TRBV12-4 to TRBJ2-1, with a possible D match to TRBD2 (6 bases). V lost 6 bases and J 8 bases, leaving 29 bases between the germline ends. The CDR3 runs 18 residues. As DNA, the CDR3 is TGTGCCAGCAGCCCTACTTCCCGGACGCGGGAAGGTAACGATGAGCAGTTCTTC. Encoded protein: CASSPTSRTREGNDEQFF.

This clonotype was detected only a few times. The chain employs TRBV10-3 and TRBJ2-3, with D maybe TRBD1 (6 bases). The CDR3 has 13 amino acids. Trimming cost V 10 bases and J 2 bases, with 13 bases left between them. The germline CDR1 and CDR2 sequences are ENHRY and SYGVKD. CDR3 sequence: CATLGQYTDTQYF. The CDR3 DNA reads TGTGCCACCCTAGGACAGTACACAGATACGCAGTATTTT.

This clonotype was observed many times. The rearrangement links TRBV7-2 to TRBJ2-1, with D perhaps matching TRBD2 (5 bases). The germline V and J ends were trimmed by 5 bases and 7 bases, with 12 bases remaining between them. The CDR3 has 13 amino acids. The germline CDR1 and CDR2 sequences are SGHTA and FQGNSA. CDR3 protein: CASSAWRGNEQFF. The CDR3 DNA is TGTGCCAGCAGCGCTTGGAGAGGGAATGAGCAGTTCTTC.

This clonotype was counted ten times or more. The genes are TRBV7-2 and TRBJ2-5; D remains ambiguous. CDR1 and CDR2 from the germline V gene are SGHTA and FQGNSA. The V end lost 0 bases, the J end lost 0 bases, and 2 bases lay between the germline ends. This CDR3 region has 13 residues. The CDR3 sequence: CASSLANQETQYF. The CDR3 region has the DNA TGTGCCAGCAGCTTAGCGAACCAAGAGACCCAGTACTTC.

This clonotype was recorded at least ten times. The chain combines TRBV5-1 with TRBJ2-2; D gene ambiguous. This CDR3 has 14 amino acids. Trimming removed 2 bases at V and 4 bases at J, with 9 bases between. CDR1 is SGHRS, CDR2 YFSETQ, per germline. The CDR3 DNA is TGCGCCAGCAGCTTTGTAGGAACCACCGGGGAGCTGTTTTTT. It is translated as CASSFVGTTGELFF.

This clonotype has a handful of counts. The chain recombines TRBV3-1 with TRBJ2-1, with D possibly matching TRBD2 (5 bases). CDR3 size: 16 residues. The germline gives CDR1 LGHDT, CDR2 YNNKEL (reference sequence). Between the trimmed V and J ends, which lost 0 bases and 3 bases, there was a span of 12 bases. This CDR3 reads CASSQESSGYYNEQFF. In nucleotides, the CDR3 is TGTGCCAGCAGCCAAGAATCCAGCGGCTACTACAATGAGCAGTTCTTC.

The V and J genes are TRBV12-3 or TRBV12-4 and TRBJ2-1, with no clear D. This CDR3 has 14 amino acids. Trimming took 4 bases from V and 4 from J, leaving 11 bases between them. The CDR3 protein is CASSSMSAYNEQFF. DNA for the CDR3: TGTGCCAGCAGTTCTATGTCAGCATACAATGAGCAGTTCTTC.

This clonotype was picked up many times. The chain has TRBV4-1 and TRBJ2-3; 11 positions match TRBD2. The CDR3 is 18 residues long. Germline values: CDR1 MGHRA, CDR2 YSYEKL. J lost 2 bases, V lost 4 bases, and 11 bases had no gene match. The CDR3 loop reads CASSPPTPSGGTTDTQYF. The CDR3 coding sequence is TGCGCCAGCAGCCCCCCAACACCTAGCGGGGGGACCACAGATACGCAGTATTTT.

In this sample, this clonotype turned up many times. This chain uses TRBV4-1 with TRBJ2-7; 11 bases align to TRBD2. CDR1 is MGHRA and CDR2 is YSYEKL in the germline V gene. The CDR3 length is 15 residues. V dropped 4 bases and J dropped 4; count of bases not matched to a gene: 6. Here the CDR3 DNA reads TGCGCCAGCAGCCTAACCTCTAGCGGGGGGTACGAGCAGTACTTC. Translation gives CASSLTSSGGYEQYF.

This clonotype was picked up many times. The chain carries TRBV7-3 and TRBJ2-6; the D call may be TRBD1 or TRBD2 (5 bases each). This CDR3 spans 16 amino acids. Trimming took 4 bases from V and 0 from J, leaving 10 bases between them. Germline CDR1 and CDR2: SGHTA and FQGTGA. Here the CDR3 DNA reads TGTGCCAGCAGCTCTAGCAGGGTCTCTGGGGCCAACGTCCTGACTTTC. It yields the protein CASSSSRVSGANVLTF.

This clonotype was picked up a small number of times. The V and J genes are TRBV7-2 and TRBJ1-2, with no clear D. V dropped 4 bases and J dropped 2 bases, with 14 bases sitting between them. Per germline, CDR1 SGHTA and CDR2 FQGNSA. The CDR3 is made up of 15 amino acids. CDR3 bases: TGTGCCAGCAGCTCCAAGACGACCGGAAACTATGGCTACACCTTC. Protein: CASSSKTTGNYGYTF.

This clonotype has ten or more counts. This CDR3 reads CASSLLAGGAYEQYV. In nucleotides, the CDR3 is TGTGCCAGCAGCTTGCTAGCGGGGGGAGCCTACGAGCAGTACGTC. V usage is TRBV7-9 and J usage is TRBJ2-7; 11 bases map to TRBD2. In germline, CDR1 is SEHNR, CDR2 FQNEAQ (reference sequence). The CDR3 has 15 residues. The V and J ends lost 3 bases and 2 bases, in that order; junction bases with no gene match: 3.

The gene calls are TRBV13 and TRBJ2-7; D might be TRBD2 (6 bases). The germline V gene has CDR1 PRHDT and CDR2 FYEKMQ (reference sequence). The V and J ends lost 6 bases and 7 bases respectively, with 19 bases between them. This CDR3 has 14 amino acids. CDR3 bases: TGTGCCAGCAGTGTTCTCGGTCCAGGAGGGGAGCAGTACTTC. It yields the protein CASSVLGPGGEQYF. Together with reference TRBV13 and TRBJ2-7, the CDR3 gives the full variable domain: AAGVIQSPRHLIKEKRETATLKCYPIPRHDTVYWYQQGPGQDPQFLISFYEKMQSDKGSIPDRFSAQQFSDYHSELNMSSLELGDSALYFCASSVLGPGGEQYFGPGTRLTVT.

This clonotype was observed at least ten times. The chain uses TRBV7-3 and TRBJ1-1, with D maybe TRBD1 (5 bases). The V and J ends lost 8 bases and 1 base respectively, with 11 bases between them. There are 13 residues in the CDR3. Per the germline V gene, CDR1 is SGHTA and CDR2 is FQGTGA. The CDR3 spells CASGFGANTEAFF. As DNA, the CDR3 is TGTGCCAGCGGTTTTGGGGCGAACACTGAAGCTTTCTTT.

Only a few counts were recorded for this clonotype. V usage is TRBV6-2 or TRBV6-3 and J usage is TRBJ2-2; tentative D call: TRBD2 (6 bases). Deletions cut 6 bases from V and 4 bases from J, with 9 bases between. Germline loops: CDR1 MNHEY, CDR2 SVGEGT. CDR3 length: 13 amino acids. The CDR3 DNA sequence: TGTGCCAGCAGGCGGGGAGGCACCGGGGAGCTGTTTTTT. It specifies CASRRGGTGELFF.